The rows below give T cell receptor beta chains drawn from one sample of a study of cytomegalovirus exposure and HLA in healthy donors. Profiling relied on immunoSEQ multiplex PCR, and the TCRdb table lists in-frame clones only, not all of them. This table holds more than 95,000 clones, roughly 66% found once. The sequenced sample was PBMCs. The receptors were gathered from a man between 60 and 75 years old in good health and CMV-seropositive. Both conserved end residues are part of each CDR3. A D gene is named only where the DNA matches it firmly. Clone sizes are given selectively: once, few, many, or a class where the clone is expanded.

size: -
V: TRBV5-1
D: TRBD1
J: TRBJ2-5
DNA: TGCGCCAGCAGCTTGGCGGCAGGGGGCAAGGGAGAGACCCAGTACTTC
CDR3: CASSLAAGGKGETQYF

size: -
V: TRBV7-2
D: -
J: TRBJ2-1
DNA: TGTGCCAGCAGCCTTCAGGGGCATGAGCAGTTCTTC
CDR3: CASSLQGHEQFF

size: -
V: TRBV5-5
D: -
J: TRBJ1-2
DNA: TGTGCCAGCAGCCGGAACCAGGGGTCGGGTGGCTACACCTTC
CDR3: CASSRNQGSGGYTF

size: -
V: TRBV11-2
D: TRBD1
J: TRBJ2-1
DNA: TGTGCCAGCAGCAAACGGGACAGGGTCGTCAATGAGCAGTTCTTC
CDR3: CASSKRDRVVNEQFF

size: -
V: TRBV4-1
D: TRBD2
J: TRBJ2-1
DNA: TGCGCCAGCAGCCAAGATAAGGGACTAGCGGGCCCCTACAATGAGCAGTTCTTC
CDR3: CASSQDKGLAGPYNEQFF

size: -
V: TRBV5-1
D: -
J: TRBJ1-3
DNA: TGCGCCAGCAGCACGTCAGGGGACCCTGGAAACACCATATATTTT
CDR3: CASSTSGDPGNTIYF

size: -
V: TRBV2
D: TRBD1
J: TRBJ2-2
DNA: TGTGCCAGCAGGGGGACAGGGGGAGTGACCGGGGAGCTGTTTTTT
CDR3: CASRGTGGVTGELFF

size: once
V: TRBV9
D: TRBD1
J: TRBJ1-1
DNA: TGTGCCAGCAGCCCCCGGGACAGGGCCCCCTTTGAAGCTTTCTTT
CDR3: CASSPRDRAPFEAFF

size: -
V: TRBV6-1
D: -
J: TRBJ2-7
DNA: TGTGCCAGCAGTGAGCTACGGGGGATTGGCGAGCAGTACTTC
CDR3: CASSELRGIGEQYF

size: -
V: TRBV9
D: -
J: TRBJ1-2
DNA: TGTGCCAGCAGTCAGGTGGGGCATGGCTACACCTTC
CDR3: CASSQVGHGYTF

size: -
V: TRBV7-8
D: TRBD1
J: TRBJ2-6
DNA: TGTGCCAGCAGCTCCCGGGTTTTAGGCAGGGGGCGATCTGGGGCCAACGTCCTGACTTTC
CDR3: CASSSRVLGRGRSGANVLTF

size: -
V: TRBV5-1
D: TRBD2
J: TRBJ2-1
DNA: TGCGCCAGCAGTCGGACTAGCGGGGGGTACAATGAGCAGTTCTTC
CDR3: CASSRTSGGYNEQFF

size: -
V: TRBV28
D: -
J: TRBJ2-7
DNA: TGTGCCACGCGACAAGTAACCACCTACGAGCAGTACTTC
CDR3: CATRQVTTYEQYF

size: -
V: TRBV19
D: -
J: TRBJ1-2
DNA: TGTGCCAGTAGTATGTACAGAGTTGGCTACACCTTC
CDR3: CASSMYRVGYTF

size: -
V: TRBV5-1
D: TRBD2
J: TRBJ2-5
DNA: TGCGCCAGCAGCTTATTCGGGGGAGGGGTGCAAGAGACCCAGTACTTC
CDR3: CASSLFGGGVQETQYF

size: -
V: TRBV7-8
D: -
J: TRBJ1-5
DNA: TGTGCCAGCAGCTTAGCCAGGGCCGGCAATCAGCCCCAGCATTTT
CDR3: CASSLARAGNQPQHF

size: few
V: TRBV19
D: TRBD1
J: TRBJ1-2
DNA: TGTGCCAGTATCCGCGGACAGGGGAGGAACTATGGCTACACCTTC
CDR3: CASIRGQGRNYGYTF

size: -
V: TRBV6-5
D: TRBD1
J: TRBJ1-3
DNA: TGTGCCAGCAGCCCAGACAGGGGGCGTCGAAACACCATATATTTT
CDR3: CASSPDRGRRNTIYF

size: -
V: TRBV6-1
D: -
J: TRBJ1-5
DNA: TGTGCCAGCAGTGAAACACAGCGCAATCAGCCCCAGCATTTT
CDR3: CASSETQRNQPQHF

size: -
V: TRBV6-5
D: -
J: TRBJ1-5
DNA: TGTGCCAGCAGCTCGACTTATAGCAATCAGCCCCAGCATTTT
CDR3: CASSSTYSNQPQHF

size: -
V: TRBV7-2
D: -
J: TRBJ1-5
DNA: TGTGCCAGCAGCTTAGTGGGTGCGGGGTATCAGCCCCAGCATTTT
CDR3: CASSLVGAGYQPQHF

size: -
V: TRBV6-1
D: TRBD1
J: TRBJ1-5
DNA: TGTGCCAGCAGTTCAACAGGGGGGTTAGATCAGCCCCAGCATTTT
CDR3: CASSSTGGLDQPQHF

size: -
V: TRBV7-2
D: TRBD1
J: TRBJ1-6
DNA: TGTGCCAACAGCTGGCACCAGGGGGCTTCTAATTCACCCCTCCACTTT
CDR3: CANSWHQGASNSPLHF

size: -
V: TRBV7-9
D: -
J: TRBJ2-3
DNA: TGTGCCAGCCCCAATACGGCAGGGGGCACAGATACGCAGTATTTT
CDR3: CASPNTAGGTDTQYF

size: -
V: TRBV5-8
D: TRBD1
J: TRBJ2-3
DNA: TGTGCCAGCAGCTTATCCGGGACAGATGGAGATACGCAGTATTTT
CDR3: CASSLSGTDGDTQYF

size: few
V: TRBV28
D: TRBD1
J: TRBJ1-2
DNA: TGTGCCAGCAGCCCCCCCGCTGACAGGGTTCACACCTTC
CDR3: CASSPPADRVHTF

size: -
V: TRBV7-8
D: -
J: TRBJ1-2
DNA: TGTGCCAGCAGCTTAGCGACCGGGTCGCGCGGAGGCTACACCTTC
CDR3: CASSLATGSRGGYTF

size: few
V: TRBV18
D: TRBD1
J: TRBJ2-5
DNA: TGTGCCAGCTCACCAACGGGACAGACAGAGACCCAGTACTTC
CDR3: CASSPTGQTETQYF

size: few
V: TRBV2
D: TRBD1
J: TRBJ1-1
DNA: TGTGCCAGCAGGGAAACAGGGGAACAGAGTGAAGCTTTCTTT
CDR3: CASRETGEQSEAFF

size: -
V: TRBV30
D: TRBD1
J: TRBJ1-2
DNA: TGTGCCTGGAGTCGAAGGACAGGGAGCCTCTCTGGCTACACCTTC
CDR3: CAWSRRTGSLSGYTF

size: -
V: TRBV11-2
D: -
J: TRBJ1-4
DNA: TGTGCCAGCAGCTCCAGTGAAAAACTGTTTTTT
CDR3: CASSSSEKLFF

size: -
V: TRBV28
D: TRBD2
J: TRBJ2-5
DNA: TGTGCCAGCAGTCCCTATACCCCTAGCGGGGGGGAGACCCAGTACTTC
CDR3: CASSPYTPSGGETQYF

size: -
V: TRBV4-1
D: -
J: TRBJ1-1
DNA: TGCGCCAGCAGCCAAGGGTCGGGTGGGAACACTGAAGCTTTCTTT
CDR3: CASSQGSGGNTEAFF

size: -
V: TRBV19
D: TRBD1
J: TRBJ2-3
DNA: TGTGCCAGTAGTACCGCGAGGACAGGCCAACCAGGGGAGTATTTT
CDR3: CASSTARTGQPGEYF

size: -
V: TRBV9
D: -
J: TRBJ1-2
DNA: TGTGCCAGCAGCGTACTGGGAGGGTTCGATGGCTACACCTTC
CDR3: CASSVLGGFDGYTF

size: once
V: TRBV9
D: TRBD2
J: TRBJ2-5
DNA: TGTGCCAGCAGCGTAGGAGGTAGCGGCGGGGGTGGGGAGACCCAGTACTTC
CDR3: CASSVGGSGGGGETQYF

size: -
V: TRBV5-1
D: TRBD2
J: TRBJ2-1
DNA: TGCGCCAGCAGCTTGGAGAGCGGGGCGGCCAGTGAGCAGTTCTTC
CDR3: CASSLESGAASEQFF

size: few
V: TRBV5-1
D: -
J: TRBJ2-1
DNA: TGCGCCAGCAGCTTAAGCGCGGGGTTGGATGAGCAGTTCTTC
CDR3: CASSLSAGLDEQFF

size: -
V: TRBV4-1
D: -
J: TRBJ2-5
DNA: TGCGCCAGCAGCCAGACAGAGATCCAAGAGACCCAGTACTTC
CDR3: CASSQTEIQETQYF

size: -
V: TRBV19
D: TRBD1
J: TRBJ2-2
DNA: TGTGCCAGTAGTTTGCAGGGGGCGCCCGGGGAGCTGTTTTTT
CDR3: CASSLQGAPGELFF

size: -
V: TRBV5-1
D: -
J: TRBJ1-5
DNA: TGCGCCAGCAGCTTGGGAGGGAGTAGCAATCAGCCCCAGCATTTT
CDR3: CASSLGGSSNQPQHF

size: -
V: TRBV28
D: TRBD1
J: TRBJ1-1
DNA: TGTGCCAGCAGGGGGATCGGGACAGGGACGCCTGAAGCTTTCTTT
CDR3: CASRGIGTGTPEAFF

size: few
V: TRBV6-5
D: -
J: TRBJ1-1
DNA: TGTGCCAGCAGAGCAACACAGGGCACTGAAGCTTTCTTT
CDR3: CASRATQGTEAFF

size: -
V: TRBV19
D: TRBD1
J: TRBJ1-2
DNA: TGTGCCAGTAAGGGACAGGGAGGCGGCTACACCTTC
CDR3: CASKGQGGGYTF

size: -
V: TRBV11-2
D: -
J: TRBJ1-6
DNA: TGTGCCAGCAGCTTAACCGACACGACCCAAAATTCACCCCTCCACTTT
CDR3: CASSLTDTTQNSPLHF

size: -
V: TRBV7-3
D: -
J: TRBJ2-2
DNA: TGTGCCAGCAGCTTACTAGGACAGACCAACACCGGGGAGCTGTTTTTT
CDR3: CASSLLGQTNTGELFF

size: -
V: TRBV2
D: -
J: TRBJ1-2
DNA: TGTGCCAGCAGCCCTAAGGACTTTGGGGGCTACACCTTC
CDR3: CASSPKDFGGYTF

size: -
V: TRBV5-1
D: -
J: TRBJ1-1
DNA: TGCGCCAGCGCAACGGGGAGCGAGAACACTGAAGCTTTCTTT
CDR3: CASATGSENTEAFF